The 5 T cell receptor beta chains given below trace back to one sample, sequenced in a study of post-analysis software for immune sequencing data. The study, taken as a whole, reports: Controls had lower frequencies than patients of a few TRBV segments, which included TRBV5-6, TRBV5-1 and TRBV20-1.

Unique molecular identifiers featured in each of the TCR beta cDNA libraries. A single record per CDR3 protein comes from TCRdb applying MiXCR to the PCR reads. Among about 770,000 distinct CDR3 sequences listed, roughly 50% were seen once. The antigens these receptors bind are not known. The source material was blood. The receptor source for this set is a girl aged 5-17 years with multiple sclerosis.

V and J are TRBV3-1 and TRBJ2-7; D is perhaps TRBD2 (6 bases). The CDR3 extends over 17 amino acids. The V gene lost 0 bases and the J gene lost 0 bases, with 15 bases spanning the gap. From germline, CDR1 is LGHDT and CDR2 YNNKEL (reference sequence). CDR3 nucleotide sequence: TGTGCCAGCAGCCAAGATCTGTGGGGGAGGAGCTCCTACGAGCAGTACTTC. Translated: CASSQDLWGRSSYEQYF.

The genes are TRBV27 and TRBJ1-5; D unresolved. The V end lost 5 bases, the J end lost 5 bases, and 13 bases lay between the germline ends. Germline V gives CDR1 MNHEY, CDR2 SMNVEV (reference sequence). This CDR3 is 14 amino acids long. The CDR3 bases are TGTGCCAGCAGTCCACTGGGCAGCCATCAGCCCCAGCATTTT. It yields the protein CASSPLGSHQPQHF.

J is TRBJ2-7 and V is TRBV4-1; tentatively, D is TRBD2 (5 bases). V dropped 6 bases and J dropped 7 bases, with 25 bases sitting between them. Germline values: CDR1 MGHRA, CDR2 YSYEKL. The CDR3 runs to 16 residues. CDR3 in amino acids: CASSSEAPPQRWEQYF. In DNA, the CDR3 is TGCGCCAGCAGTTCGGAGGCGCCTCCCCAACGATGGGAGCAGTACTTC.

This clonotype was recorded a few times. V is TRBV10-3 and J is TRBJ2-1; D not certain. The V gene lost 0 bases and the J gene lost 10 bases, with 4 bases spanning the gap. CDR3 length: 11 residues. Germline CDR1 and CDR2: ENHRY and SYGVKD. CDR3 bases: TGTGCCATCAGTGAGTCATGGGAGCAGTTCTTC. This translates into CAISESWEQFF.

The chain carries TRBV29-1 and TRBJ1-1, with a possible D match to TRBD1 (6 bases). Looked up from germline, CDR1 is SQVTM and CDR2 is ANQGSEA. The CDR3 is 14 amino acids. V lost 3 bases, J lost 3 bases, and 14 bases lay in between. CDR3 in amino acids: CSVELDRGYTEAFF. The CDR3 DNA reads as TGCAGCGTTGAGTTGGACAGAGGCTACACTGAAGCTTTCTTT.